The 26 T cell receptor beta chains presented below share a single source sample, sequenced in a study of T cells in Graves' hyperthyroidism and ophthalmopathy. Researchers amplified the TCR beta CDR3 regions from RNA transcripts. The HTBI primer set drove a first-round RT-PCR of the TCR CDR3. MiXCR, applied by TCRdb to the multiplex PCR reads, yields one record per CDR3 protein. The sample lists about 640,000 distinct CDR3 sequences; approximately 14% were seen once. The sample taken for sequencing was blood. The receptors stem from a woman between 45 and 65 years old with Graves' ophthalmopathy.

This clonotype was picked up a small number of times. The chain couples TRBV5-1 to TRBJ1-5; no clear D gene. Germline CDR1 is SGHRS and CDR2 is YFSETQ. V lost 4 bases to trimming and J lost 0 bases, with 11 bases between them. The CDR3 is 15 amino acids. For the CDR3, the DNA is TGCGCCAGCAGCCCCGGGAGCTCTAGCAATCAGCCCCAGCATTTT. Its protein product is CASSPGSSSNQPQHF.

This clonotype was seen ten or more times. The chain links TRBV12-5 to TRBJ1-2; D is unclear. The V and J ends lost 1 base and 6 bases respectively, with 3 bases between them. The CDR3 runs to 11 residues. Germline V gene data show CDR1 as LGHNT and CDR2 as FRNRAP. CDR3 residues: CASGLANGYTF. The CDR3 nucleotides read TGTGCTAGTGGTTTGGCCAATGGCTACACCTTC.

This clonotype was counted a few times. Since a much larger clone is just one base distant, this may be a read error. The gene calls are TRBV6-2 or TRBV6-3 and TRBJ1-2; 8 nucleotides line up with TRBD1. Germline V gives CDR1 MNHEY, CDR2 SVGEGT. V lost 5 bases, J lost 4 bases, and 9 bases stayed unmatched. This CDR3 spans 15 amino acids. The CDR3 here is CASSTRQGQVYGYTF. DNA for the CDR3: TGTGCCAGCAGTACTCGACAGGGGCAGGTCTATGGCTACACCTTC.

This rearrangement joins TRBV7-9 to TRBJ1-2; 9 bases map to TRBD1. Germline CDR1 and CDR2: SEHNR and FQNEAQ (reference sequence). CDR3 length: 14 residues. J lost 4 bases, V lost 5 bases, and 5 bases had no gene match. The CDR3 bases are TGTGCCAGCAGCCCCGGGACAGGGAGCTATGGCTACACCTTC. Amino acid sequence: CASSPGTGSYGYTF.

The CDR3 protein is CASSPGAGVGEQFF. CDR3 bases: TGTGCCAGCAGCCCAGGGGCGGGAGTGGGCGAGCAGTTCTTC. The rearrangement links TRBV7-8 to TRBJ2-1; weak D call: TRBD2 (7 bases). The CDR3 is 14 residues long. Trimming shortened V by 5 bases and J by 10 bases, and 18 bases separated the two germline ends. The germline V gene has CDR1 SGHVS and CDR2 FQNEAQ.

This rearrangement joins TRBV2 to TRBJ2-2; no firm D call. The CDR3 runs to 13 residues. Germline CDR1 reads SNHLY; CDR2 reads FYNNEI. V gave up 7 bases and J gave up 7 bases, with 13 bases separating them. CDR3 region: CASNGVGGGELFF. DNA of the CDR3: TGTGCCAGCAACGGAGTGGGTGGCGGGGAGCTGTTTTTT.

This clonotype was picked up many times. The rearrangement links TRBV20-1 to TRBJ1-1; 8 positions agree with TRBD1. The CDR3 length is 14 residues. J lost 4 bases, V lost 4 bases, and 8 bases had no gene match. Looked up from germline, CDR1 is DFQATT and CDR2 is SNEGSKA (reference sequence). The CDR3 DNA sequence: TGCAGTGCTATTCTTACAGGGGGGGTCACTGAAGCTTTCTTT. This encodes CSAILTGGVTEAFF.

This chain connects TRBV12-3 or TRBV12-4 to TRBJ2-5, with a possible D match to TRBD2 (5 bases). The CDR3 covers 13 residues. Trimming left V 3 bases short and J 6 bases short, with 11 bases between. The CDR3 region has the DNA TGTGCCAGCAGTTTCGAGGGTGGCAAGACCCAGTACTTC. It translates to CASSFEGGKTQYF.

There are a few counts of this clonotype. The rearrangement joins TRBV20-1 to TRBJ1-3, with D unresolved. Germline V lookup: CDR1 DFQATT, CDR2 SNEGSKA (reference sequence). This CDR3 is 15 amino acids long. V lost 3 bases and J lost 4, with 16 bases in between. CDR3 sequence: CSARQDERRGNTIYF. DNA for the CDR3: TGCAGTGCTAGGCAGGACGAGCGCCGAGGAAACACCATATATTTT.

Ten or more counts support this clonotype. V is TRBV15 and J is TRBJ2-7; the match to TRBD2 covers 14 bases. V dropped 3 bases and J dropped 0; count of bases not matched to a gene: 4. The CDR3 sequence is 17 residues long. CDR1 is LNHNV and CDR2 is YYDKDF in the germline V gene (reference sequence). The CDR3 nucleotides are TGTGCCACCAGCAGGAGGACTAGCGGGAGGTACTCCTACGAGCAGTACTTC. It translates to CATSRRTSGRYSYEQYF.

There are a few counts of this clonotype. The chain employs TRBV10-3 and TRBJ2-1; 7 nucleotides line up with TRBD1. J was trimmed by 3 bases and V by 6 bases; bases with no gene match: 2. The CDR3 runs to 13 residues. Germline lookup yields CDR1 ENHRY and CDR2 SYGVKD. The CDR3, as DNA: TGTGCCATCAGGGGGGACAGCTACAATGAGCAGTTCTTC. It yields the protein CAIRGDSYNEQFF.

At least ten counts were recorded for this clonotype. The chain carries TRBV6-2 or TRBV6-3 and TRBJ2-7; D may be TRBD1 (6 bases). V lost 4 bases, J lost 3 bases, and 19 bases lay in between. This CDR3 has 16 amino acids. Germline V gene data show CDR1 as MNHEY and CDR2 as SVGEGT. The CDR3 is CASSSQGPRGVYEQYF. The CDR3 DNA reads as TGTGCCAGCAGTTCCCAGGGCCCCAGGGGCGTCTACGAGCAGTACTTC.

This clonotype appeared many times. DNA of the CDR3: TGTGCCACCAGTAGTGGATTGAGGGGGAGGACTGAAGCTTTCTTT. Translation: CATSSGLRGRTEAFF. The V call is TRBV24-1, the J call TRBJ1-1, with D possibly matching TRBD1 (6 bases). Trimming shortened V by 6 bases and J by 5 bases, and 18 bases separated the two germline ends. Germline CDR1 reads KGHDR; CDR2 reads SFDVKD. There are 15 residues in the CDR3.

This clonotype was recorded many times. This sequence joins TRBV7-2 and TRBJ2-3; a weak D match, TRBD2 (6 bases). Trimming pared 4 bases from V and 1 base from J, leaving 15 bases between. Germline V gene sequence: CDR1 SGHTA, CDR2 FQGNSA. The CDR3 is 16 amino acids. CDR3 DNA sequence: TGTGCCAGCAGCTCCGGGCGGGACTGGGGCACAGATACGCAGTATTTT. It translates to CASSSGRDWGTDTQYF.

This clonotype was observed at least ten times. This chain uses TRBV6-1 with TRBJ2-7, with D perhaps TRBD1 or TRBD2 (5 bases each). The germline V gene has CDR1 MNHNS and CDR2 SASEGT. Trimming removed 6 bases at V and 3 bases at J, with 18 bases between. This CDR3 contains 15 residues. This chain's CDR3 is CASSSGTELNYEQYF. In DNA form, the CDR3 reads TGTGCCAGCAGCTCCGGGACGGAGCTGAACTACGAGCAGTACTTC.

This clonotype was recorded many times. V and J are TRBV7-2 and TRBJ2-3; D is ambiguous. Per germline, CDR1 SGHTA and CDR2 FQGNSA. V lost 1 base and J 5 bases, leaving 10 bases between the germline ends. The CDR3 covers 14 residues. DNA for the CDR3: TGTGCCAGCAGCTTAGACTTGACATTAGATACGCAGTATTTT. It translates to CASSLDLTLDTQYF.

V usage is TRBV20-1 and J usage is TRBJ2-7; 7 bases line up with TRBD1. CDR3 length equals 14 residues. V shed 3 bases and J 0 bases; nucleotides not matched to a gene: 5. Per germline, CDR1 DFQATT and CDR2 SNEGSKA (reference sequence). CDR3 nucleotides: TGCAGTGCTAGGGACAGGCGCAGCTCCTACGAGCAGTACTTC. Amino acid sequence: CSARDRRSSYEQYF.

This clonotype occurred once. V usage is TRBV6-2 or TRBV6-3 and J usage is TRBJ2-7; 13 nucleotides match TRBD2. Germline V gene data show CDR1 as MNHEY and CDR2 as SVGEGT. J gave up 9 bases and V 7 bases, and 6 bases lay outside the gene matches. The CDR3 spans 13 residues. CDR3 DNA sequence: TGTGCCAGCACTCCGGGACTAGCGGGAAGGCAGTACTTC. It encodes CASTPGLAGRQYF.

This clonotype was observed a handful of times. For the CDR3, the DNA is TGTGCCAGCAGCCAAGAACAGGGGGCAACTAATGAAAAACTGTTTTTT. Translation gives CASSQEQGATNEKLFF. V usage is TRBV4-2 and J usage is TRBJ1-4, with 8 bases that match TRBD1. CDR3 length: 16 amino acids. Germline lookup yields CDR1 LGHNA and CDR2 YNFKEQ. The junction had 0 bases not matched to a gene; V was cut back by 0 bases and J by 0 bases.

This clonotype was recorded a few times. The chain recombines TRBV5-1 with TRBJ2-5, with D possibly being TRBD1 (5 bases). This CDR3 has 14 residues. The germline CDR1 and CDR2 sequences are SGHRS and YFSETQ. V dropped 0 bases and J dropped 1 base, with 7 bases sitting between them. The CDR3 is CASSLEDTQETQYF. The CDR3 DNA sequence: TGCGCCAGCAGCTTGGAGGACACCCAAGAGACCCAGTACTTC.

There are many counts of this clonotype. The rearrangement joins TRBV9 to TRBJ2-3, with D unresolved. The CDR3 totals 13 residues. V gave up 1 base and J gave up 1 base, with 4 bases separating them. Germline lookup yields CDR1 SGDLS and CDR2 YYNGEE. The CDR3 coding sequence is TGTGCCAGCAGCGTACAGGGCACAGATACGCAGTATTTT. This encodes CASSVQGTDTQYF.

This clonotype was detected a few times. The rearrangement links TRBV7-9 to TRBJ1-3; 7 nucleotides align to TRBD1. V lost 11 bases to trimming and J lost 1 base; unmatched junction nucleotides: 8. The germline V gene has CDR1 SEHNR and CDR2 FQNEAQ (reference sequence). The CDR3 has 14 amino acids. DNA of the CDR3: TGTGCCTCAGGGGGTTTAATTTCTGGAAACACCATATATTTT. This codes for CASGGLISGNTIYF.

This clonotype was detected ten times or more. This chain links TRBV7-3 with TRBJ2-7; D not certain. Germline V gene sequence: CDR1 SGHTA, CDR2 FQGTGA. The ends were cut back, 1 base at V and 2 bases at J, with 9 bases in the middle. The CDR3 consists of 14 residues. CDR3 sequence (DNA): TGTGCCAGCAGCTTAAATGCTGGCCCCTACGAGCAGTACTTC. Translated, it gives CASSLNAGPYEQYF.

This clonotype came up many times. The chain couples TRBV3-1 to TRBJ1-1; unclear D gene. V lost 1 base and J 6 bases, leaving 12 bases between the germline ends. The CDR3 consists of 14 residues. CDR1 and CDR2 from the germline V gene are LGHDT and YNNKEL (reference sequence). This CDR3 is CASSQAHGDSEAFF. In nucleotides, the CDR3 is TGTGCCAGCAGCCAAGCCCACGGGGATTCTGAAGCTTTCTTT.

This clonotype was observed many times. The V and J genes are TRBV2 and TRBJ2-4; D not certain. V gave up 6 bases and J gave up 0 bases, with 12 bases separating them. The CDR3 extends over 15 amino acids. CDR1 is SNHLY, CDR2 FYNNEI, per germline. The CDR3 loop is CASRSQDGAKNIQYF. CDR3 in DNA: TGTGCCAGCAGGTCCCAAGACGGAGCCAAAAACATTCAGTACTTC.

The table lists this clonotype with many counts. The V and J genes are TRBV12-3 or TRBV12-4 and TRBJ2-7; 11 bases are shared with TRBD2. This CDR3 region has 14 residues. The J segment lost 3 bases and the V segment lost 7 bases, leaving 5 bases of the junction unmatched. The CDR3 coding sequence is TGTGCCAGCACTTTTGGACTAGCGGGCTACGAGCAGTACTTC. Protein: CASTFGLAGYEQYF.